This T cell receptor (beta chain) was observed in a study of early T cells in non-severe SARS-CoV-2 infection. Turning to the study itself: Alpha and beta chains were unpaired, from unsorted whole-blood bulk RNA.

Study outcomes and limitations: VDJdb matching skewed toward anti-spike CD8 responses, missing private and CD4 specificities.

This CDR3 spans 13 amino acids. Germline CDR1 and CDR2: SGHTA and FQGNSA. V was pared by 4 bases and J by 2 bases, with 8 bases between. Individual cDNA molecules received unique molecular identifiers during library preparation. One entry per CDR3 protein results from TCRdb running MiXCR on the 5' RACE reads. The table lists approximately 97,000 distinct CDR3 sequences, 9.5% to 12% of them singletons, with roughly 4.5% in the top ten. This clonotype was counted at least ten times. What it binds is not known. The sequencing here drew on whole blood, taken at baseline. The receptor was isolated from an adult who was a healthcare worker with PCR-confirmed SARS-CoV-2 infection or an uninfected control (not recorded which). This chain links TRBV7-2 with TRBJ2-5; no clear D. CDR3 amino acids: CASSSNPQETQYF. The CDR3 region has the DNA TGTGCCAGCAGCTCCAACCCTCAAGAGACCCAGTACTTC.